This TCR beta chain is drawn from a study of blood T cell repertoires in COVID-19. In the study overall: The study drew acute and convalescent COVID-19 samples from the United States, Italy and Spain. T cells, B-cell-depleted T cells, or PBMCs supplied cDNA or gDNA.

The authors' processing: Reference gene primer amplification gave estimated nucleated cell counts. The protocol was immunoSEQ multiplex PCR, while the TCRdb copy is restricted to in-frame clones and leaves out a portion. Clone size and the V and J calls come from that table; the DNA yielded D and trimming. Counted here are under 200,000 clones, roughly 88% occurring once; the ten biggest clones make up roughly 2.1%. The CDR3 covers 14 residues. Deletions cut 3 bases from V and 4 bases from J, with 12 bases between. The germline gives CDR1 MGHDK, CDR2 SYGVNS. The chain employs TRBV25-1 and TRBJ1-2, with D tentatively TRBD1 (5 bases). The sequenced sample consisted of peripheral blood. The clonotype originates from a man younger than 30 with acute or convalescent COVID-19. The CDR3 DNA is TGTGCCAGCAGTGAGGACGGCAGGGTCTATGGCTACACCTTC. It is translated as CASSEDGRVYGYTF.